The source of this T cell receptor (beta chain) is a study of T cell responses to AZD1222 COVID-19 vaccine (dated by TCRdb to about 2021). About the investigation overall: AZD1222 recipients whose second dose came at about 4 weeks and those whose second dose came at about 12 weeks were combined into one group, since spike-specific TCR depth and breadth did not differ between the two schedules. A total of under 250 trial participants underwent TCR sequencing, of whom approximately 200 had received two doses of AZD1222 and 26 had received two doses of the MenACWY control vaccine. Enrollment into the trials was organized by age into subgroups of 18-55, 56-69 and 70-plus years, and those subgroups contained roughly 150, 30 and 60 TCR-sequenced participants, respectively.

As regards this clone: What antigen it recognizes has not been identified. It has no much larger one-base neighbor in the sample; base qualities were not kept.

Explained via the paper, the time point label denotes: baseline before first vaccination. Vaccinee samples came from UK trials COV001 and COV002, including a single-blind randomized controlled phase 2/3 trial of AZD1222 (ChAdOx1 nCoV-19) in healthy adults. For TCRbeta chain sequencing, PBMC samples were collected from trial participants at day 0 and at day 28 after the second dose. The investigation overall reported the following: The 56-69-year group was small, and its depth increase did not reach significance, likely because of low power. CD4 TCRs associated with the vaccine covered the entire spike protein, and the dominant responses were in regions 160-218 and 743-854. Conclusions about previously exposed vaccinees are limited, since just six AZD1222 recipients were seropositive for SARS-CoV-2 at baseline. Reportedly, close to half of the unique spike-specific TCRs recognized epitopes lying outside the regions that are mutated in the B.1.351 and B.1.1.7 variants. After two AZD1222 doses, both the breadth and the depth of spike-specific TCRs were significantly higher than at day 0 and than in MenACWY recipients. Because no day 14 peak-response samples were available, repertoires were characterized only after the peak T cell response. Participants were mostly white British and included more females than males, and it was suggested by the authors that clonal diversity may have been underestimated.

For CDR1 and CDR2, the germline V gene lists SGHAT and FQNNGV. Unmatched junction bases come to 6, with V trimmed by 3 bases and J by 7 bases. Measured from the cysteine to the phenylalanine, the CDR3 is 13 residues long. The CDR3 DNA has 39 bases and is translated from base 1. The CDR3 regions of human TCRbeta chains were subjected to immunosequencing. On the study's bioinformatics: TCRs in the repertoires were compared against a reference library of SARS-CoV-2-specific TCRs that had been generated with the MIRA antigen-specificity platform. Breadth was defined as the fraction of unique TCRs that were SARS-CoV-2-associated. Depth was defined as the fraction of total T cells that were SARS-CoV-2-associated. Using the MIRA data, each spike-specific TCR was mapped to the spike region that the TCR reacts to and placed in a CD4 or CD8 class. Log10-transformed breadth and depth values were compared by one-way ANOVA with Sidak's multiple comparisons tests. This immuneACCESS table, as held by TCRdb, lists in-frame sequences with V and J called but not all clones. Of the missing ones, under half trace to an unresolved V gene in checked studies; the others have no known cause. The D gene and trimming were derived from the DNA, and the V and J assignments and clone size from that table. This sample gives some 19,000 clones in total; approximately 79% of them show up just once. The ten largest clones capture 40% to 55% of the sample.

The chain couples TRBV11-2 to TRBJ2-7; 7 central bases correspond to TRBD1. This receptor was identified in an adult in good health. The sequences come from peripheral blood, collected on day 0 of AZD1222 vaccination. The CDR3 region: CASSFDREREQYF. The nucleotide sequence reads TGTGCCAGCAGCTTTGACAGGGAAAGGGAGCAGTACTTC.